The TCR beta chain described here comes from a study of regulatory T cells in long-lasting Graves disease. Study observations and caveats: Having only a small sample size may have limited accuracy.

Germline V gene sequence: CDR1 SNHLY, CDR2 FYNNEI. Germline trimming cut 1 base from V and 4 bases from J; bases unmatched to any gene: 9. The CDR3 covers 17 residues. This clonotype was seen many times. Its target is unknown. Investigators prepared the TCR beta libraries by applying iRepertoire HTBI primers and Arm-PCR of CDR3 regions. One entry per CDR3 protein results from TCRdb running MiXCR on the multiplex PCR reads. Of some 450,000 distinct CDR3 sequences in the sample, roughly 15% are singletons; the top ten hold roughly 10%. As for time point: newly diagnosed GD, antithyroid drugs for less than 3 months. PBMC RNA was the source of the TCR library. Enrollment of patients was through an endocrinology department in Xi'an, China. EDTA tubes received roughly 10 milliliters of drawn peripheral blood. The same sample was also studied in work on T cells in Graves' hyperthyroidism and ophthalmopathy. From that paper: The primer set for the first-round RT-PCR of the TCR CDR3 was HTBI.

The TCR comes from a woman in her twenties or thirties with Graves disease. Sample: peripheral blood mononuclear cells (PBMCs), taken at new diagnosis, from a patient treated with antithyroid drugs. This chain connects TRBV2 to TRBJ2-5; 10 bases are shared with TRBD2. The CDR3 protein is CASSEGSGGGPRETQYF. For the CDR3, the DNA is TGTGCCAGCAGTGAAGGGAGCGGGGGGGGCCCTCGAGAGACCCAGTACTTC.